This paragraph covers one T cell receptor beta chain sequence. Its antigen is currently not known. No per-base quality is available; no much larger clone lies one base away. PBMCs were isolated by Ficoll-Paque density gradient centrifugation. Sequencing used an Illumina NovaSeq 6000. Using 5'RACE with constant-segment primers, TCRalpha and TCRbeta cDNA libraries were constructed, with sample barcodes and unique molecular identifiers added in the process. Trizol reagent was used to extract RNA from every sample. Amplification of the libraries took two PCR steps, and the second step added a second sample barcode plus Illumina TruSeq adapters. Sequencing of the libraries was done on an Illumina NovaSeq, producing 2 x 150 bp paired-end reads. The paper's processing steps were these. Demultiplexing of reads and collapsing into UMI-guided consensus sequences were performed with migec v1.2.7. With mixcr v2.1.11, UMI consensuses were aligned to TRA and TRB V and J templates and assembled into clonotypes. Expanded or contracted clonotypes were those called significant by both edgeR and NoisET, with noise models trained on biological replicates. For edgeR calls, the thresholds were a false discovery rate-adjusted p below 0.01 and a log2 fold-change of 1. As an exploratory analysis of dynamics, PCA with hierarchical clustering was applied to max-normalized trajectories of the 1000 most abundant clonotypes. The CD4 or CD8 phenotype of responding clones was assigned using the separately sequenced CD4+ and CD8+ repertoires. TCRdb reprocessed the public reads (quality trimming at Q25 with fastp, clone calling with MiXCR) and kept in-frame beta chains. Rows are unified per CDR3 protein, each entry keeping the most common DNA and genes. These V and J calls originate from TCRdb's pipeline instead of the authors' own analysis. Across this sample there are a few hundred thousand distinct CDR3 sequences, with around 15% seen only once. About 22% of the sample lies in the top ten.

This entry belongs to a study of T-cell memory formation after mild COVID-19 listed by TCRdb under 2021. Context from the whole study: TCR sequence clusters from the two donors were largely donor specific. In a couple of donors, T-cell clones that expanded and contracted after mild COVID-19 were tracked by sequencing TCRalpha and TCRbeta repertoires over time. Two young, previously healthy adult volunteers made up the cohort, one male and one female.

The germline V gene encodes CDR1 SGHVS and CDR2 FQNEAQ. Compared with germline, V lacks 10 bases and J lacks 10 bases; bases without a gene match: 9. Including the terminal cysteine and phenylalanine, the CDR3 comprises 12 residues. Of all the DNA, just the CDR3 is kept, 36 bases in frame from base 1. The study at large found these results: Balanced CD4/CD8 phenotypes were observed for clones contracting from day 15 to 85, whereas a bias towards CD4+ was observed for a second wave of clones expanding from day 15 to 37. SARS-CoV-2 specificity of the second-wave clones peaking on day 37 was not confirmed. Only a couple of mild cases were covered in the study, and larger cohorts including severe cases with pre-infection samples were considered necessary. Contracting CD4+ clones were located mainly in the CM and EM memory subsets, whereas CD8+ clones were found to be enriched in EMRA. The detection of some responding clones in pre-infection memory suggests that pre-existing cross-reactive memory T cells joined the SARS-CoV-2 response.

The sequence links TRBV7-8 to TRBJ2-1; TRBD2 fits 8 bases in the junction. This clonotype was obtained from a young man who had mild COVID-19 (a few samples of this study predate the infection). The sample titles of this study are shuffled in the database, so cell type and time point are left out; the donor was told from shared clones. Sample: PBMCs or a T cell subset sorted from them (not recorded which). Here the CDR3 is given as CATTGGDWEQFF. The DNA reads TGTGCCACGACCGGGGGGGACTGGGAGCAGTTCTTC.